This TCR beta chain was recovered during a study of blood T cell repertoires in COVID-19. For the study at large: From T cells, B-cell-depleted T cells, or PBMCs came the material, which was cDNA or gDNA.

Participants were aged about 18 to 100 years from about two dozen US areas. Donors were grouped by their self-reported clinical history. Donors of Cohort 3 who recovered were those that had two negative PCRs, clearance, or symptom resolution. The method was immunoSEQ multiplex PCR; TCRdb's version includes in-frame clones alone and lacks a portion of them. Of 200,000 to 250,000 clones in the sample, approximately 84% were seen once. The material sequenced was PBMCs or T cells enriched from blood (not recorded which). The receptor comes from a man aged 60 to 69 who had recovered from COVID-19.

The CDR3 coding sequence is TGTGCCAGCAGCGACAATGAAGCTTTCTTT. Translation: CASSDNEAFF. V is TRBV7-9 and J is TRBJ1-1; D not resolved. The germline V gene encodes CDR1 SEHNR and CDR2 FQNEAQ (reference sequence). CDR3 length: 10 residues. V lost 5 bases and J lost 7, with 5 bases in between.